Following are 20 T cell receptor beta chains from one sample sequenced in a study of long-term antiretroviral therapy in people with HIV. Version v3.0 of the immunoSEQ assay was performed at survey level. This table comes from immunoSEQ multiplex PCR, and its TCRdb copy is limited to in-frame clones, with some not included. This sample has approximately 28,000 clones, with approximately 81% found just once. Material: unsorted PBMCs, obtained 4.8 to 5 years after starting antiretroviral therapy. The origin of the receptors is a middle-aged man with HIV.

CDR3 bases: TGCGCCAGCAGTGCCAGGGGTGTAGATACGCAGTATTTT. This codes for CASSARGVDTQYF. J is TRBJ2-3 and V is TRBV10-1; D perhaps matches TRBD1 (6 bases). Trimming cost V 4 bases and J 5 bases, with 10 bases left between them. There are 13 residues in the CDR3. Germline V gene sequence: CDR1 WNHNN, CDR2 SYGVQD (reference sequence).

This chain links TRBV5-1 with TRBJ1-2, with 9 bases aligning to TRBD1. The J segment lost 2 bases and the V segment lost 7 bases, leaving 9 bases of the junction unmatched. The CDR3 loop spans 15 amino acids. CDR1 is SGHRS and CDR2 is YFSETQ in the germline V gene. CDR3 residues: CASAPQGQGNYGYTF. The CDR3 DNA is TGCGCCAGCGCACCCCAGGGACAGGGAAACTATGGCTACACCTTC. The complete variable domain, with remaining parts taken from reference TRBV5-1 and TRBJ1-2, reads KAGVTQTPRYLIKTRGQQVTLSCSPISGHRSVSWYQQTPGQGLQFLFEYFSETQRNKGNFPGRFSGRQFSNSRSEMNVSTLELGDSALYLCASAPQGQGNYGYTFGSGTRLTVV.

The chain is built from TRBV15 and TRBJ2-5; D possibly matches TRBD1 or TRBD2 (5 bases each). V was shortened by 5 bases and J by 5 bases, with 15 bases between the two germline ends. The CDR3 runs to 14 residues. Germline values: CDR1 LNHNV, CDR2 YYDKDF (reference sequence). The CDR3 protein is CATSLGRGRETQYF. The CDR3 DNA reads as TGTGCCACCAGCTTGGGACGGGGCCGGGAGACCCAGTACTTC.

The chain carries TRBV18 and TRBJ2-1; tentative D call: TRBD2 (6 bases). This CDR3 region has 14 residues. The germline V and J ends were trimmed by 3 bases and 12 bases, with 18 bases remaining between them. Germline CDR1 reads KGHSH; CDR2 reads LQKENI. CDR3 in amino acids: CASSPAGSRIRQFF. CDR3 DNA: TGTGCCAGCTCACCGGCGGGAAGCCGAATACGGCAGTTCTTC.

On this clone: Other DNA variants within this sample encode the same CDR3. The chain links TRBV20-1 to TRBJ2-5, with unresolved D. The CDR3 is 10 amino acids. Germline values: CDR1 DFQATT, CDR2 SNEGSKA (reference sequence). With 6 bases removed from V and 5 bases from J, the gap between germline ends came to 7 bases. CDR3 bases: TGCAGTGCATCCCAGGAGACCCAGTACTTC. Its protein product is CSASQETQYF.

The chain recombines TRBV2 with TRBJ2-5, with TRBD2 identical over 8 bases. Germline assignment: CDR1 SNHLY and CDR2 FYNNEI. V was pared by 7 bases and J by 2 bases, with 6 bases of the junction left unmatched. This CDR3 region has 14 residues. CDR3: CASNLLAAQETQYF. In DNA, the CDR3 is TGTGCCAGCAACCTACTAGCGGCTCAAGAGACCCAGTACTTC.

The chain carries TRBV19 and TRBJ2-6; TRBD1 matches at 8 bases. V was pared by 5 bases and J by 3 bases, with 18 bases of the junction left unmatched. Per germline, CDR1 LNHDA and CDR2 SQIVND (reference sequence). The CDR3 is 20 amino acids. The chain's CDR3 is CASSFVGAGRGQSGANVLTF. CDR3 sequence (DNA): TGTGCCAGTAGTTTCGTCGGGGCGGGCAGGGGGCAGAGTGGGGCCAACGTCCTGACTTTC.

The V and J genes are TRBV15 and TRBJ1-4; D not certain. The CDR3 loop spans 14 amino acids. The V end was cut by 1 base, the J end by 3 bases, with 6 bases between. The germline CDR1 and CDR2 sequences are LNHNV and YYDKDF (reference sequence). CDR3 in amino acids: CATSRVKANEKLFF. The CDR3 DNA reads as TGTGCCACCAGCAGAGTGAAGGCTAATGAAAAACTGTTTTTT.

This clone was detected a few times. V usage is TRBV7-2 and J usage is TRBJ2-3, with D perhaps TRBD2 (5 bases). From germline, CDR1 is SGHTA and CDR2 FQGNSA. Trimming took 2 bases from V and 4 from J, leaving 10 bases between them. The CDR3 sequence is 14 residues long. The CDR3 sequence is CASSLRGSSDTQYF. In DNA, the CDR3 is TGTGCCAGCAGCTTACGTGGGAGCTCAGATACGCAGTATTTT. The full variable domain, completed using reference TRBV7-2 and TRBJ2-3, is GAGVSQSPSNKVTEKGKDVELRCDPISGHTALYWYRQSLGQGLEFLIYFQGNSAPDKSGLPSDRFSAERTGGSVSTLTIQRTQQEDSAVYLCASSLRGSSDTQYFGPGTRLTVL.

This chain connects TRBV28 to TRBJ2-6, with D perhaps given as TRBD1 or TRBD2 (5 bases each). Trimming shortened V by 3 bases and J by 1 base, and 16 bases separated the two germline ends. This CDR3 has 18 residues. CDR1 and CDR2 (germline): MDHEN, SYDVKM. Written as DNA, the CDR3 is TGTGCCAGCAGTTTCAAGAGCCGGGGCGGGTCTGGGGCCAACGTCCTGACTTTC. This sequence encodes CASSFKSRGGSGANVLTF.

The rearrangement uses TRBV5-4 and TRBJ2-1, with a weak D call TRBD2 (6 bases). The germline V gene has CDR1 SGHNT and CDR2 YYREEE (reference sequence). Trimming removed 1 base at V and 6 bases at J, with 8 bases between. The CDR3 covers 13 residues. The CDR3 DNA is TGTGCCAGCAGCTTGCGGGGGTCCAATGAGCAGTTCTTC. It specifies CASSLRGSNEQFF.

This clone has a single count. This chain connects TRBV22-1 to TRBJ2-1. TRBV22-1 is labeled a pseudogene. CDR3 length: 11 residues. CDR3: CPGSARGEQFF. CDR3 nucleotides: TGTCCTGGGAGCGCACGTGGTGAGCAGTTCTTC.

CDR3 DNA sequence: TGTGCCAGCAGTTACTGGGGACAGGGAGTTTCTGAAGCTTTCTTT. This codes for CASSYWGQGVSEAFF. The V gene is TRBV6-5, the J gene TRBJ1-1; TRBD1 matches 9 bases. This CDR3 has 15 amino acids. The ends lost 1 base at V and 6 bases at J; junction bases unmatched: 6. From germline, CDR1 is MNHEY and CDR2 SVGAGI.

J is TRBJ2-5 and V is TRBV11-2, with 9 bases identical to TRBD1. V lost 4 bases to trimming and J lost 5 bases; unmatched junction nucleotides: 8. Per germline, CDR1 SGHAT and CDR2 FQNNGV. This CDR3 has 15 amino acids. The CDR3: CASSYTGGVRETQYF. The DNA of the CDR3 is TGTGCCAGCAGCTATACAGGGGGCGTTAGGGAGACCCAGTACTTC.

The V and J genes are TRBV5-4 and TRBJ2-7; D is possibly TRBD2 (6 bases). Germline lookup yields CDR1 SGHNT and CDR2 YYREEE (reference sequence). This CDR3 is 13 amino acids long. The V end lost 4 bases, the J end lost 4 bases, and 12 bases lay between the germline ends. This CDR3 reads CASSRGRGYEQYF. The CDR3 nucleotides are TGTGCCAGCAGCCGAGGACGGGGGTACGAGCAGTACTTC. Full variable domain (rest looked up from reference TRBV5-4 and TRBJ2-7): ETGVTQSPTHLIKTRGQQVTLRCSSQSGHNTVSWYQQALGQGPQFIFQYYREEENGRGNFPPRFSGLQFPNYSSELNVNALELDDSALYLCASSRGRGYEQYFGPGTRLTVT.

V gene TRBV28 combines with J gene TRBJ2-7, with D hard to call. Per germline, CDR1 MDHEN and CDR2 SYDVKM. The CDR3 covers 12 residues. V lost 6 bases and J 8 bases, leaving 14 bases between the germline ends. This CDR3 reads CASSPSIGQQYF. As DNA, the CDR3 is TGTGCCAGCAGCCCTTCCATAGGGCAGCAGTACTTC.

The V gene is TRBV28, the J gene TRBJ1-4; tentatively, D is TRBD1 (5 bases). Trimming shortened V by 3 bases and J by 5 bases, and 10 bases separated the two germline ends. The CDR3 contains 14 residues. Looked up from germline, CDR1 is MDHEN and CDR2 is SYDVKM. This CDR3 is CASSLPGRNEKLFF. CDR3 DNA sequence: TGTGCCAGCAGTTTGCCGGGACGGAATGAAAAACTGTTTTTT.

The chain carries TRBV30 and TRBJ1-3; a weak D match, TRBD1 (5 bases). The V and J ends lost 0 bases and 2 bases respectively, with 5 bases between them. This CDR3 spans 13 amino acids. Germline CDR1 reads GTSNPN; CDR2 reads SVGIG (reference sequence). The CDR3 spells CAWSVQAGNTIYF. CDR3 in DNA: TGTGCCTGGAGTGTACAGGCTGGAAACACCATATATTTT.

The chain recombines TRBV5-5 with TRBJ2-3; TRBD1 is a possible D gene (5 bases). The CDR3 totals 12 residues. In germline, CDR1 is SGHKS, CDR2 YYEKEE (reference sequence). Trimming removed 7 bases at V and 4 bases at J, with 10 bases between. The CDR3 DNA reads as TGTGCCAGCGGAAGGGGTTCAGATACGCAGTATTTT. Amino acids: CASGRGSDTQYF.

This rearrangement joins TRBV4-3 to TRBJ1-1, with no clear D. The CDR3 is 16 amino acids. Trimming pared 4 bases from V and 1 base from J, leaving 16 bases between. Germline assignment: CDR1 LGHNA and CDR2 YSLEER. The CDR3 coding sequence is TGCGCCAGCAGCCCCGGACGGGGTTATGGGAACACTGAAGCTTTCTTT. Encoded protein: CASSPGRGYGNTEAFF.